The 21 T cell receptor beta chains reported below all come from one sample, sequenced in a study of OX40 agonist ivuxolimab in advanced cancers. Sequenced by immunoSEQ multiplex PCR; TCRdb stores in-frame clones only, minus some. The sample holds tens of thousands of clones, approximately 90% seen once. The source was CD4+ or CD8+ T cells sorted from blood, collected in a trial of the OX40 agonist ivuxolimab. The source of these receptors is an adult with an advanced solid tumor such as melanoma, head and neck, liver or kidney cancer.

The J gene is TRBJ2-2, the V gene TRBV7-9; 9 nucleotides line up with TRBD2. This CDR3 region has 18 residues. V gave up 3 bases and J gave up 2 bases; unmatched junction bases: 10. Germline V gives CDR1 SEHNR, CDR2 FQNEAQ (reference sequence). The CDR3 here is CASSFDPRAGGNTGELFF. The CDR3 DNA sequence: TGTGCCAGCAGCTTTGACCCTCGAGCGGGGGGAAACACCGGGGAGCTGTTTTTT. The full variable domain, in which reference TRBV7-9 and TRBJ2-2 provide the parts outside the CDR3, is DTGVSQNPRHKITKRGQNVTFRCDPISEHNRLYWYRQTLGQGPEFLTYFQNEAQLEKSRLLSDRFSAERPKGSFSTLEIQRTEQGDSAMYLCASSFDPRAGGNTGELFFGEGSRLTVL.

The rearrangement joins TRBV27 to TRBJ1-6; D gene uncertain. The CDR3 is 16 residues long. The germline gives CDR1 MNHEY, CDR2 SMNVEV (reference sequence). The V end was cut by 6 bases, the J end by 0 bases, with 12 bases between. CDR3 loop: CASSPQGSSYNSPLHF. In nucleotides, the CDR3 is TGTGCCAGCAGCCCCCAAGGGAGCTCCTATAATTCACCCCTCCACTTT.

The gene calls are TRBV7-8 and TRBJ1-2; D gene uncertain. Trimming removed 5 bases from V and 4 bases from J, with 14 bases in between. This CDR3 comprises 14 residues. Germline assignment: CDR1 SGHVS and CDR2 FQNEAQ. CDR3 DNA sequence: TGTGCCAGCAGCGCCGAAATTTTAGGCTATGGCTACACCTTC. Its translation: CASSAEILGYGYTF.

The chain recombines TRBV7-6 with TRBJ2-3; either TRBD1 or TRBD2 may fit D (5 bases each). The CDR3 sequence is 15 residues long. Germline V gene sequence: CDR1 SGHVS, CDR2 FNYEAQ. Trimming pared 6 bases from V and 4 bases from J, leaving 17 bases between. CDR3 amino acids: CASRPGTSSPDTQYF. CDR3 DNA sequence: TGTGCCAGCAGGCCCGGGACGTCGAGTCCAGATACGCAGTATTTT. Together with reference TRBV7-6 and TRBJ2-3, the CDR3 gives the full variable domain: GAGVSQSPRYKVTKRGQDVALRCDPISGHVSLYWYRQALGQGPEFLTYFNYEAQQDKSGLPNDRFSAERPEGSISTLTIQRTEQRDSAMYRCASRPGTSSPDTQYFGPGTRLTVL.

V usage is TRBV6-5 and J usage is TRBJ2-7; 10 bases are shared with TRBD2. J was trimmed by 5 bases and V by 6 bases; bases with no gene match: 10. Germline loops: CDR1 MNHEY, CDR2 SVGAGI. CDR3 size: 15 residues. CDR3 coding DNA: TGTGCCAGCAGACCCCTAGCGGGGGTGATCCACGAGCAGTACTTC. It specifies CASRPLAGVIHEQYF.

The chain recombines TRBV7-9 with TRBJ2-3; TRBD1 matches 11 bases. CDR1 and CDR2 (germline): SEHNR, FQNEAQ (reference sequence). The V segment lost 8 bases and the J segment 4 bases; nucleotides outside the gene matches: 5. This CDR3 comprises 14 residues. CDR3 DNA sequence: TGTGCCAGCGGCCCGGGACAGGGGGCAGATACGCAGTATTTT. Encoded protein: CASGPGQGADTQYF.

This clone was found once. The V gene is TRBV11-2, the J gene TRBJ1-1; 7 bases match TRBD1. V lost 0 bases to trimming and J lost 4 bases; unmatched junction nucleotides: 5. CDR1 and CDR2 from the germline V gene are SGHAT and FQNNGV. The CDR3 covers 15 residues. The chain's CDR3 is CASSLDRTGGTEAFF. Written as DNA, the CDR3 is TGTGCCAGCAGCTTAGATCGGACAGGCGGCACTGAAGCTTTCTTT.

V is TRBV4-3 and J is TRBJ1-1, with no clear D. CDR1 and CDR2 (germline): LGHNA, YSLEER. The CDR3 loop spans 16 amino acids. V was pared by 4 bases and J by 0 bases, with 15 bases between. CDR3 bases: TGCGCCAGCAGCCGAGTGTTTCCCCGGATGAACACTGAAGCTTTCTTT. This sequence encodes CASSRVFPRMNTEAFF.

V is TRBV7-9 and J is TRBJ1-1, with D unresolved. The CDR3 is 14 residues long. Between the trimmed V and J ends, which lost 5 bases and 5 bases, there was a span of 15 bases. Germline CDR1 SEHNR, CDR2 FQNEAQ (reference sequence). In nucleotides, the CDR3 is TGTGCCAGCAGCGACCCCGGCAGGTTTACTGAAGCTTTCTTT. Protein product: CASSDPGRFTEAFF. The whole variable domain, remainder taken from reference TRBV7-9 and TRBJ1-1, is DTGVSQNPRHKITKRGQNVTFRCDPISEHNRLYWYRQTLGQGPEFLTYFQNEAQLEKSRLLSDRFSAERPKGSFSTLEIQRTEQGDSAMYLCASSDPGRFTEAFFGQGTRLTVV.

The chain carries TRBV5-6 and TRBJ1-5; tentatively, D is TRBD1 (5 bases). The CDR3 length is 15 residues. V lost 0 bases to trimming and J lost 5 bases, with 12 bases between them. CDR1 and CDR2 (germline): SGHDT, YYEEEE. CDR3 coding DNA: TGTGCCAGCAGCTTGGGAGGGGTGAGTTATCAGCCCCAGCATTTT. Protein sequence: CASSLGGVSYQPQHF.

V is TRBV4-2 and J is TRBJ1-5; possible D gene TRBD1, 5 bases. Germline V gene data show CDR1 as LGHNA and CDR2 as YNFKEQ. The CDR3 has 16 residues. The V and J ends lost 0 bases and 4 bases respectively, with 13 bases between them. The CDR3 coding sequence is TGTGCCAGCAGCCAAGAAGTAGGGGTAGGGAATCAGCCCCAGCATTTT. As protein: CASSQEVGVGNQPQHF.

The chain uses TRBV7-9 and TRBJ2-2; D tentatively reads TRBD1 or TRBD2 (5 bases each). The germline CDR1 and CDR2 sequences are SEHNR and FQNEAQ (reference sequence). The CDR3 contains 12 residues. V gave up 11 bases and J gave up 3 bases, with 10 bases separating them. CDR3 sequence reads: CALVGDTGELFF. The CDR3, as DNA: TGTGCCCTGGTGGGGGACACCGGGGAGCTGTTTTTT.

V and J are TRBV29-1 and TRBJ2-7; TRBD2 might be the D (5 bases). V dropped 4 bases and J dropped 3 bases, with 10 bases sitting between them. Per the germline V gene, CDR1 is SQVTM and CDR2 is ANQGSEA. The CDR3 spans 12 residues. CDR3 in amino acids: CSVGGSYYEQYF. As DNA, the CDR3 is TGCAGCGTTGGCGGGTCGTACTACGAGCAGTACTTC.

The V call is TRBV11-2, the J call TRBJ2-2, with D possibly TRBD1 on 6 matching bases. Trimming took off 5 bases at V and 1 base at J, with 14 bases between the two ends. This CDR3 comprises 16 residues. Germline CDR1 reads SGHAT; CDR2 reads FQNNGV. The CDR3 bases are TGTGCCAGCAGCCGCGGTAGGGGGAGGAACACCGGGGAGCTGTTTTTT. It is translated as CASSRGRGRNTGELFF.

This chain uses TRBV7-2 with TRBJ1-1; D gene unclear. Between the trimmed V and J ends, which lost 5 bases and 10 bases, there was a span of 14 bases. Per germline, CDR1 SGHTA and CDR2 FQGNSA. CDR3 length equals 12 residues. The CDR3 is CASSPLGQIAFF. The CDR3 nucleotides read TGTGCCAGCAGCCCCTTAGGGCAAATAGCTTTCTTT.

The chain is built from TRBV10-3 and TRBJ1-2; TRBD1 agrees at 7 bases. CDR3 size: 14 residues. Looked up from germline, CDR1 is ENHRY and CDR2 is SYGVKD. Losses at the gene ends were 4 bases for V and 6 bases for J; bases not matched to a gene: 8. CDR3 protein: CAISVSGQAHGYTF. The CDR3 DNA is TGTGCCATCAGTGTTTCTGGACAGGCCCATGGCTACACCTTC.

The chain combines TRBV20-1 with TRBJ1-1; no firm D call. The germline V and J ends were trimmed by 4 bases and 0 bases, with 3 bases remaining between them. This CDR3 region has 11 residues. Per germline, CDR1 DFQATT and CDR2 SNEGSKA (reference sequence). The DNA for the CDR3 is TGCAGTGCTATCCTGAACACTGAAGCTTTCTTT. It encodes CSAILNTEAFF.

There are a few counts of this clone. The DNA of the CDR3 is TGTGCCAGCAGTTTATCGATCGCAGGTAATCAGCCCCAGCATTTT. Translating gives CASSLSIAGNQPQHF. The chain joins TRBV27 to TRBJ1-5; D unclear. CDR1 is MNHEY, CDR2 SMNVEV, per germline (reference sequence). The CDR3 extends over 15 amino acids. V was pared by 0 bases and J by 4 bases, with 10 bases between.

This clone is deemed medium-sized (0.01 to 0.1%). The chain links TRBV6-1 to TRBJ1-4, with no clear D. Between the trimmed V and J ends, which lost 2 bases and 6 bases, there was a span of 7 bases. The germline CDR1 and CDR2 sequences are MNHNS and SASEGT. This CDR3 contains 13 residues. The CDR3 DNA follows: TGTGCCAGCAGTGAACAGGAACATGAAAAACTGTTTTTT. Translating it yields CASSEQEHEKLFF.

This sequence joins TRBV6-5 and TRBJ1-6; a weak D match, TRBD1 (6 bases). The CDR3 runs 13 residues. Trimming removed 5 bases at V and 7 bases at J, with 9 bases between. The germline V gene encodes CDR1 MNHEY and CDR2 SVGAGI. The CDR3 reads CASSPTGNSPLHF. CDR3 nucleotides: TGTGCCAGCAGTCCCACAGGGAATTCACCCCTCCACTTT.

The chain employs TRBV27 and TRBJ2-7; no definite D call. Germline V lookup: CDR1 MNHEY, CDR2 SMNVEV (reference sequence). V lost 6 bases and J 9 bases, leaving 24 bases between the germline ends. CDR3 length: 15 residues. The CDR3 nucleotides are TGTGCCAGCAGGGAAATTTCGACCCTCCCGTTCCGGCAGTACTTC. Its translation: CASREISTLPFRQYF.